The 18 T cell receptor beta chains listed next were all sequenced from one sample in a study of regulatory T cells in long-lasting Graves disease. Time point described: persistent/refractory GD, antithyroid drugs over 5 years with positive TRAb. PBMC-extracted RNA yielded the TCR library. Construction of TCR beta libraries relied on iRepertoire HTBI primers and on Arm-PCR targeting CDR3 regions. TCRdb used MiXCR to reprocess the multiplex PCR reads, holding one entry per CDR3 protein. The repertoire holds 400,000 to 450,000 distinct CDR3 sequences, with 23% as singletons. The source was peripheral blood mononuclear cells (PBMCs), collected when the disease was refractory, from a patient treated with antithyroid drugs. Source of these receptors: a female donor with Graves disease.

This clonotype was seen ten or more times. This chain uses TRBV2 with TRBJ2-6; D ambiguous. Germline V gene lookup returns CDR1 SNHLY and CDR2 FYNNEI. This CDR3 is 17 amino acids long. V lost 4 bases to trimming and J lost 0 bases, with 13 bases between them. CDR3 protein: CASSGPNESSGANVLTF. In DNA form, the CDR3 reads TGTGCCAGCAGTGGCCCTAACGAAAGCTCTGGGGCCAACGTCCTGACTTTC.

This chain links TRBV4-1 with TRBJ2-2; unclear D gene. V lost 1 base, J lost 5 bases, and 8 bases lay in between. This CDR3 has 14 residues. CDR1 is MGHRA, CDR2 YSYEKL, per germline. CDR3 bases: TGCGCCAGCAGCCAAGCAAGGGCTACCGGGGAGCTGTTTTTT. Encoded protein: CASSQARATGELFF.

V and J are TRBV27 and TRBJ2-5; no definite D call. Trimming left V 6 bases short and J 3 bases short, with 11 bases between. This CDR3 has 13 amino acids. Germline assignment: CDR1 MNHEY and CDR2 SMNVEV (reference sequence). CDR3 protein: CASRKLLKETQYF. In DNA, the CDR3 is TGTGCCAGCAGGAAACTCCTCAAAGAGACCCAGTACTTC.

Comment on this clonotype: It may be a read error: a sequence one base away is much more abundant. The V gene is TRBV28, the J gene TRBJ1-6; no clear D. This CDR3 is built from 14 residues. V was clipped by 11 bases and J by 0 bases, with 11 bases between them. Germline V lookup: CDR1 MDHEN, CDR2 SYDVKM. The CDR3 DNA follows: TGTGCCGGCGCCCGGGTCTCCTATAATTCACCCCTCCACTTT. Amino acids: CAGARVSYNSPLHF.

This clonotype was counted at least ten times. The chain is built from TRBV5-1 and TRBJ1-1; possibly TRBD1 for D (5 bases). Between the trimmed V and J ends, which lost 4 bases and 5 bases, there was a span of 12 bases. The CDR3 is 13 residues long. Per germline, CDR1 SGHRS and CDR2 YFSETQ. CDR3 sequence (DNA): TGCGCCAGCAGCGGGGACCTAGGGACTGAAGCTTTCTTT. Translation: CASSGDLGTEAFF.

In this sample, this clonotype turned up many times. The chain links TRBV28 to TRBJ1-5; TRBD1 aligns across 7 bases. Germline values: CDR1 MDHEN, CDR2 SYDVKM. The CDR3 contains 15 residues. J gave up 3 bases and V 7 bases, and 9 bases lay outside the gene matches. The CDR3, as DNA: TGTGCCAGCACCCCGACAGGGAGGTTCAATCAGCCCCAGCATTTT. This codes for CASTPTGRFNQPQHF.

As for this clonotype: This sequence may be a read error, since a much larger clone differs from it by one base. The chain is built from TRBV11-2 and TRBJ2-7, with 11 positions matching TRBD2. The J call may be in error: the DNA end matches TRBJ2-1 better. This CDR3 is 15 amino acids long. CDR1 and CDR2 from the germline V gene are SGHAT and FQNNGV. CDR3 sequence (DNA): TGTGCCAGCAGCAGGGGACTAGCGGCGACCTACGAGCAGTTCTTC. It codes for CASSRGLAATYEQFF.

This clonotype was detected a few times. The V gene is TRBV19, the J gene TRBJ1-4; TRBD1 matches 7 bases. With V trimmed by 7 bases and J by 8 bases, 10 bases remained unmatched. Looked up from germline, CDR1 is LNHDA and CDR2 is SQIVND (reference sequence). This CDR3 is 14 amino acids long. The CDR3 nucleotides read TGTGCCAGTACCCTGACAGGGTCGGGCGAAAAACTGTTTTTT. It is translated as CASTLTGSGEKLFF.

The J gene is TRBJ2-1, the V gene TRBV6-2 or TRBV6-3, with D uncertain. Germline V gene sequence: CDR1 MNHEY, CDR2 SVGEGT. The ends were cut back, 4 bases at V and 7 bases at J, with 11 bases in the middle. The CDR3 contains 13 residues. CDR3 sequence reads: CASSLTRTNEQFF. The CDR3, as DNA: TGTGCCAGCAGTTTAACCCGTACGAATGAGCAGTTCTTC.

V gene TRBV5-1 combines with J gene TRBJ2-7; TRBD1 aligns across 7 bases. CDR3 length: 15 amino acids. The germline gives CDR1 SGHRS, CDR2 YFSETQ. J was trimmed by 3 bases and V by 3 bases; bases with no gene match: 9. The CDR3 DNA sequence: TGCGCCAGCAGCTACCAGACAGGGCTCCACTACGAGCAGTACTTC. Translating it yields CASSYQTGLHYEQYF. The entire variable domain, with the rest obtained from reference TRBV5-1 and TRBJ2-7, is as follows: KAGVTQTPRYLIKTRGQQVTLSCSPISGHRSVSWYQQTPGQGLQFLFEYFSETQRNKGNFPGRFSGRQFSNSRSEMNVSTLELGDSALYLCASSYQTGLHYEQYFGPGTRLTVT.

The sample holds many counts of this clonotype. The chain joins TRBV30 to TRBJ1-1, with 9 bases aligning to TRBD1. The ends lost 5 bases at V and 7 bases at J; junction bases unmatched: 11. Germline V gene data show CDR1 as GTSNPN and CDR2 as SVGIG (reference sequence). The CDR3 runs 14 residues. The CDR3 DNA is TGTGCCTGGGACACCGGGACAGGGCAAATTGAAGCTTTCTTT. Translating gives CAWDTGTGQIEAFF.

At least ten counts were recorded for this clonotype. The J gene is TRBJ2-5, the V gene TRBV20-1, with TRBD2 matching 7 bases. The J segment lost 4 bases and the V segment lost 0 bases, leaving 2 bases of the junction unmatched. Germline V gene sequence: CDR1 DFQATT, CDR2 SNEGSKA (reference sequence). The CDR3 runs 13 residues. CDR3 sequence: CSARDWGGETQYF. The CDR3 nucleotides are TGCAGTGCTAGAGACTGGGGGGGAGAGACCCAGTACTTC.

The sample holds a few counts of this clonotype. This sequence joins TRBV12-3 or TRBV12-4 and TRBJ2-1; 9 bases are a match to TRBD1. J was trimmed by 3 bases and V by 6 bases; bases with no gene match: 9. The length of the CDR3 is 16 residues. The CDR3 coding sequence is TGTGCCAGCAGCTCCCCCGGACAGGGGAACTACAATGAGCAGTTCTTC. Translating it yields CASSSPGQGNYNEQFF.

The CDR3 region has the DNA TGTGCCAGTAAGCTTACGGGCCAGGTGCCGGCCGGGGAGCTGTTTTTT. As protein: CASKLTGQVPAGELFF. The rearrangement uses TRBV19 and TRBJ2-2; D is unresolved. Germline V gene sequence: CDR1 LNHDA, CDR2 SQIVND (reference sequence). V lost 7 bases to trimming and J lost 6 bases, with 21 bases between them. This CDR3 comprises 16 residues.

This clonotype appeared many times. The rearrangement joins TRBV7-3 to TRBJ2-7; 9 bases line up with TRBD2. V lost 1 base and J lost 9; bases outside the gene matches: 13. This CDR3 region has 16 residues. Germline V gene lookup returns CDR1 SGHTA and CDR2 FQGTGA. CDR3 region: CASSLNTDSGSARQYF. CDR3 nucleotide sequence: TGTGCCAGCAGCTTAAACACTGATAGCGGGAGTGCCAGGCAGTACTTC.

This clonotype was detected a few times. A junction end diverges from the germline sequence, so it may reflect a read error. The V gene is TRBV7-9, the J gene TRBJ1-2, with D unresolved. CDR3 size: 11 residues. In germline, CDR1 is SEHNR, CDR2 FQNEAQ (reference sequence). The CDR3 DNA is TGTGCCAGCAGCGTTAACTGTGGCTACACCTTC. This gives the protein CASSVNCGYTF.

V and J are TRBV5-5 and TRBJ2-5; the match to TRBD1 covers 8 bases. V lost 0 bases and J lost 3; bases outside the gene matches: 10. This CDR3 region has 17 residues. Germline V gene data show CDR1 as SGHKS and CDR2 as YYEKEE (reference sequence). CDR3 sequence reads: CASSLAPAGGEEETQYF. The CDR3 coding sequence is TGTGCCAGCAGCTTGGCCCCGGCAGGGGGCGAGGAAGAGACCCAGTACTTC.

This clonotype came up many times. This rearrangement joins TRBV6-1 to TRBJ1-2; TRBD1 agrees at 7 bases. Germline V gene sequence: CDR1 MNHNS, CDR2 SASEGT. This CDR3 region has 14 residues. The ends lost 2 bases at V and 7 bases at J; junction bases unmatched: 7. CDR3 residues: CASSEQGVHRGYTF. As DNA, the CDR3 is TGTGCCAGCAGTGAACAGGGGGTTCATCGTGGCTACACCTTC.